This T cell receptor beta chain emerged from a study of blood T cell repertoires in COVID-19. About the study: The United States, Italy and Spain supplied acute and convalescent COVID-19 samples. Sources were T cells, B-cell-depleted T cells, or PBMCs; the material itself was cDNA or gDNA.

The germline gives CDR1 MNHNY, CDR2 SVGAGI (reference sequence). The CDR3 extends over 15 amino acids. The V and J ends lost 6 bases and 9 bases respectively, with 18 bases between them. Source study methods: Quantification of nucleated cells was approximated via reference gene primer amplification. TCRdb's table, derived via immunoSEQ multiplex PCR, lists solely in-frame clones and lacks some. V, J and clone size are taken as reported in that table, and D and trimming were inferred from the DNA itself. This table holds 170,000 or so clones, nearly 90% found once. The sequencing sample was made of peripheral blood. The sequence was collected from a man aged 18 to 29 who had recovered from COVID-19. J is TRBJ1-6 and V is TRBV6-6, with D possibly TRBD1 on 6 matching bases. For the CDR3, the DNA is TGTGCCAGCAGAGAATCGACAGGAACGGGTTCACCCCTCCACTTT. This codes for CASRESTGTGSPLHF.